The entry below describes one TCR beta chain. As yet, its antigen is unknown. The germline V gene encodes CDR1 KGHSH and CDR2 LQKENI. This CDR3 contains 18 residues. J was trimmed by 1 base and V by 2 bases; bases with no gene match: 3. The data are from a study of identical twins. Notes on the study in general: Out-of-frame beta chain sequences displayed weaker excess sharing between twins. Conclusions rested on cross-sectional statistics rather than following the same donors. Models underestimated TCR alpha sharing (out-of-frame) in monozygotic twins.

With template switching, a universal primer site was added, and the cDNA carried unique molecular identifiers. TCRdb processed the 5' RACE reads anew with MiXCR; each CDR3 protein has one entry. The sample contains fewer than 250,000 distinct CDR3 sequences, 7.5% of which appear only once. Another study also made use of these data, one on yellow fever vaccine responses in identical twins.

The chain carries TRBV18 and TRBJ2-1; 15 nucleotides agree with TRBD2. The sample comprised memory (CD45RO+) T cells sorted from blood. The TCR sequence derives from a woman between 18 and 29 years old in good health. DNA of the CDR3: TGTGCCAGCTCACCATCCGGACTAGCGGGGGGGTCCTACAATGAGCAGTTCTTC. It translates to CASSPSGLAGGSYNEQFF.